Here is one T cell receptor (beta chain) with its context. The data were obtained in a study of CD8 T cells in Susac syndrome. CDR3 length: 15 residues. Between the trimmed V and J ends, which lost 0 bases and 8 bases, there was a span of 14 bases. Germline CDR1 reads MNHEY; CDR2 reads SVGAGI. Random hexamers were used to reverse transcribe roughly 0.45 to 1 ug of RNA. immunoSEQ multiplex PCR amplified TCR beta CDR3 across 54 Vbeta, 13 Jbeta. A single record per CDR3 protein comes from TCRdb applying MiXCR to the immunoSEQ multiplex PCR reads. Among around 80,000 distinct CDR3 sequences listed, roughly 91% were seen once.

The rearrangement links TRBV6-5 to TRBJ2-1; possibly TRBD1 or TRBD2 for D (6 bases each). This TCR was sampled from a human donor with multiple sclerosis. Material: CD8+ T cells from PBMCs. The CDR3 loop is CASSYSWGAGDEQFF. CDR3 in DNA: TGTGCCAGCAGTTACTCGTGGGGGGCAGGGGATGAGCAGTTCTTC.